The clone carrying this T cell receptor beta chain was counted a single time. The CDR3 runs 15 residues. V gave up 3 bases and J gave up 7 bases; unmatched junction bases: 7. Germline assignment: CDR1 SGHTS and CDR2 YDEGEE. The method was immunoSEQ multiplex PCR; TCRdb's version includes in-frame clones alone and lacks a portion of them. The table lists fewer than 450,000 clones, more than 75% of them singletons. The data are from a study of blood T cell repertoires in COVID-19. The chain has TRBV5-8 and TRBJ2-1; 10 positions match TRBD2. This TCR derives from a woman aged 18 to 35 who had recovered from COVID-19. Sequencing was done on a sample of PBMCs or T cells enriched from blood (not recorded which). The CDR3 protein is CASSSISGGRNEQFF. CDR3 DNA sequence: TGTGCCAGCAGCTCCATTAGCGGGGGGCGGAATGAGCAGTTCTTC.